A single T cell receptor beta chain is shown here with its context. This clone has only a few counts. Its antigen is not yet known. Base qualities were left out, and no much larger clone turns up one base away. Whole blood was collected in K2EDTA tubes by collaborating institutions according to the institutions' own protocols. For TCRbeta analysis, collaborator samples were shipped as frozen whole blood, as isolated PBMCs, or as DNA extracted from either sample type. This sample is part of a study of blood T cell repertoires in COVID-19 (dated by TCRdb to the early 2020s). Regarding the study in general: Samples covering the acute and convalescent phases of COVID-19 were provided by collaborators in the United States, Italy and Spain. The material from the prospective study consisted of cDNA or gDNA derived from T cells, B-cell-depleted T cells, or PBMCs. Subjects who had been exposed to COVID-19, were actively infected with it, or had recovered from it provided the deeply sampled blood TCRbeta repertoires that made up the dataset. The repertoires were released in a freely available public database intended as a resource for research on the immune response to SARS-CoV-2. Samples were obtained from the ongoing ImmuneRACE study (first 160 participants) and from 950 to 1,500 subjects provided by 6 global collaborators. Sample metadata almost always included a de-identified subject ID, COVID-19 status, age in years and sex. HLA class I and class II types, where available, came from metadata supplied by the sample provider rather than from assay-based typing.

The immunoSEQ Assay, a bias-controlled multiplex PCR, was used to amplify TCRbeta CDR3 regions from genomic DNA. As for the authors' bioinformatics: The number of nucleated cells in each sample was estimated from the amplification of reference gene primers within the assay. To quantify the absolute abundance of each unique TCRbeta CDR3 rearrangement, sequence reads were collapsed and filtered. For each sample, productive Simpson clonality was calculated as the square root of Simpson's diversity index over productive rearrangements. Drawn from immuneACCESS, this table holds only the in-frame rearrangements with V and J called that TCRdb kept. Clones are partly lost; checked studies trace under half to an unresolved V gene and leave the rest unexplained. V, J and clone size reflect that table, while D and trimming were determined from the DNA. Present in this sample are approximately 61,000 clones, 70% to 90% of which were seen just once. Approximately 14% of the sample is held by the ten biggest clonotypes.

Reading the germline V gene gives CDR1 KGHSH and CDR2 LQKENI. The CDR3 spans 15 residues, from the cysteine through the phenylalanine. Just CDR3 DNA is preserved here, 45 bases in frame from base 1. Trimming takes 3 bases off V and 4 bases off J; junction bases not matched to a gene: 3. General findings and caveats noted by the study authors: Clinical and demographic metadata were provided uncurated, with the amount varying by source and participant.

The TCR originated in a human donor in a cohort sampled during active COVID-19. The chain links TRBV18 with TRBJ2-1, with TRBD2 identical over 10 junction bases. The sample was peripheral blood. The DNA sequence is as follows: TGTGCCAGCTCACCCGGACTAGCGGAATACAATGAGCAGTTCTTC. Its protein is CASSPGLAEYNEQFF.